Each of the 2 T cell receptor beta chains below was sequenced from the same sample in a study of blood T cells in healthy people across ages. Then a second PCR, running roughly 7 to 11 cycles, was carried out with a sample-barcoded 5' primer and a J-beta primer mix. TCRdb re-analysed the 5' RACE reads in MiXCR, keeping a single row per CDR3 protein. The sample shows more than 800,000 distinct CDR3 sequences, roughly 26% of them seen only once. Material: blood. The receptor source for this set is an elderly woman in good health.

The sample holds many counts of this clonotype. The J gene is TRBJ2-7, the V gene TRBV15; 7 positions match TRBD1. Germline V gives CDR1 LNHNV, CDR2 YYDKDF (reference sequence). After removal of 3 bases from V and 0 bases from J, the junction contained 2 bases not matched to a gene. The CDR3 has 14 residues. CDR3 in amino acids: CATSRDRSSYEQYF. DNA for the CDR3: TGTGCCACCAGCAGGGACAGGAGCTCCTACGAGCAGTACTTC.

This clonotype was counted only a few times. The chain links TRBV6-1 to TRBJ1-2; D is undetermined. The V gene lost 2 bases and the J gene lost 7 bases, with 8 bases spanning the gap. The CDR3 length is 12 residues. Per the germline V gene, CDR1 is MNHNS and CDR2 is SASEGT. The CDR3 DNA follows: TGTGCCAGCAGTGAATTACCCAGTGGCTACACCTTC. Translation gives CASSELPSGYTF.